Listed here is a single T cell receptor beta chain. Its antigen remains unidentified. Sequencing used immunoSEQ multiplex PCR; TCRdb keeps in-frame clones, though not all of them. The sample holds about 48,000 clones; 75% to 85% are singletons and the top ten take 12%. Time point: week 35, safety follow-up. The study gave 300 ug of mutant IDH1 20-mer peptide per vaccine dose, with topical imiquimod. This entry comes from a study of a mutant IDH1 vaccine in newly diagnosed glioma. The sequence was collected from a man aged 35-49 years with glioma. Sequencing was performed on PBMCs, taken from a glioma patient whose treatment included an IDH1 peptide vaccine.

The CDR3 region is CSGRTSGLRNEQFF. The DNA of the CDR3 is TGCAGCGGCCGGACTAGCGGGCTGAGGAATGAGCAGTTCTTC. The J gene is TRBJ2-1, the V gene TRBV29-1, with TRBD2 identical over 11 bases. V lost 7 bases and J lost 7; bases outside the gene matches: 9. The CDR3 has 14 amino acids. CDR1 is SQVTM, CDR2 ANQGSEA, per germline.